The rows below give T cell receptor beta chains drawn from one sample of a study of CD4 and CD8 cells across lung adenocarcinoma regions. TCRdb reprocessed the PCR reads with MiXCR, giving one entry per CDR3 protein. The repertoire holds about 25,000 distinct CDR3 sequences, with almost 50% as singletons. Input material: CD8+ T cells from the center of a lung tumor. Receptor source: a male donor with lung adenocarcinoma. The CD4 and CD8 labels of this study may be unreliable. CDR3s include the opening cysteine and the closing phenylalanine or tryptophan.

v_gene | CDR3aa
TRBV6-1 | CASRTGQRSSYNEQFF
TRBV6-1 | CASTAPREEYEQFF
TRBV6-1 | CASRQSLDQNTQYF
TRBV6-5 | CASSYVVNTDTQFF
TRBV6-1 | CASRPTVNTEAFF
TRBV27 | CAGSGGRDKETQYF
TRBV6-1 | CASSGTEDTQYF
TRBV6-1 | CASRGGGGRTQDTQYF
TRBV10-1 | CASSESRGMETQYF
TRBV6-1 | CASRGFTDTQYF
TRBV11-3 | CASSAGLAGETQYF
TRBV10-1 | CASSGPEAGATDTQYF
TRBV6-1 | CASRGTWTSGTNKQYF
TRBV6-1 | CASSPNDGYEQFF
TRBV10-2 | CASSDPGLGAEDTQYF
TRBV6-5 | CASSYLLAGGEQFF
TRBV5-4 | CASSQVGTGTYEQYF
TRBV7-2 | CASSSRQGSHEQFF
TRBV3-1 | CASSQVIPGELFF
TRBV10-2 | CASGEGEHNEQFF
TRBV10-1 | CASSGRGAGDQETQYF
TRBV6-1 | CASSERDRGSKDTQYF
TRBV6-1 | CASREAGLGAGNTQYF
TRBV6-1 | CASSVELGGGDQNTQYF
TRBV6-1 | CASSKVGLATNTQYF
TRBV20-1 | CSVLGLAGGPAYEQYF
TRBV6-5 | CASSYETRELFF
TRBV6-2/TRBV6-3 | CATIDRFFTDTQYF
TRBV12-3/TRBV12-4 | CASSPALTGTSTDTQYF
TRBV10-3 | CGVTGLGAKNTQYF
TRBV12-3/TRBV12-4 | CASRHRDRGRGEQFF
TRBV12-3/TRBV12-4 | CASSWLAGGPKQFF